This passage covers 23 T cell receptor beta chains from one sample sequenced in a study of blood T cell repertoires in COVID-19. Measured with immunoSEQ multiplex PCR; TCRdb has only the in-frame clones, and not every one. This sample has about 180,000 clones; about 83% occur once, and the top ten carry around 13%. Input material: peripheral blood. The receptors come from a woman between 70 and 85 years old with COVID-19, enrolled during active disease.

This clone was counted only a few times. The V call is TRBV3-1 (or the pseudogene TRBV3-2), the J call TRBJ2-7, with TRBD1 matching over 11 bases. The germline V gene encodes CDR1 LGHDT and CDR2 YNNKEL (reference sequence). The CDR3 has 16 residues. With V trimmed by 2 bases and J by 0 bases, 3 bases remained unmatched. The CDR3 loop is CASSQRDRGSSYEQYF. The DNA for the CDR3 is TGTGCCAGCAGCCAAAGGGACAGGGGGAGCTCCTACGAGCAGTACTTC.

The chain is built from TRBV28 and TRBJ2-5, with a weak D call TRBD2 (5 bases). Germline CDR1 MDHEN, CDR2 SYDVKM. The CDR3 length is 14 residues. V dropped 7 bases and J dropped 1 base, with 13 bases sitting between them. The CDR3 DNA follows: TGTGCCAGCATCGAAGGAGGAATCCAAGAGACCCAGTACTTC. It translates to CASIEGGIQETQYF.

The chain is built from TRBV5-8 and TRBJ1-5, with TRBD1 matching 8 bases. This CDR3 region has 16 residues. Germline loops: CDR1 SGHTS, CDR2 YDEGEE. The J segment lost 3 bases and the V segment lost 2 bases, leaving 7 bases of the junction unmatched. The CDR3 DNA reads TGTGCCAGCAGCTTCGACAGGGGCTTTATCAATCAGCCCCAGCATTTT. Translation: CASSFDRGFINQPQHF.

V is TRBV7-9 and J is TRBJ2-5, with 9 bases aligning to TRBD2. Losses at the gene ends were 5 bases for V and 4 bases for J; bases not matched to a gene: 2. Germline CDR1 reads SEHNR; CDR2 reads FQNEAQ (reference sequence). The CDR3 totals 13 residues. This chain's CDR3 is CASSRSGRETQYF. CDR3 nucleotides: TGTGCCAGCAGCCGTAGCGGGAGAGAGACCCAGTACTTC.

This sequence joins TRBV12-5 and TRBJ2-3, with D unclear. The CDR3 is 11 amino acids. V was clipped by 5 bases and J by 8 bases, with 8 bases between them. CDR1 LGHNT and CDR2 FRNRAP come from the germline V gene. CDR3 amino acids: CASGDIGTQYF. The CDR3 nucleotides are TGTGCTAGTGGTGACATAGGTACGCAGTATTTT.

The rearrangement links TRBV18 to TRBJ1-2; D is perhaps TRBD1 (6 bases). Germline CDR1 KGHSH, CDR2 LQKENI. V dropped 0 bases and J dropped 9 bases, with 14 bases sitting between them. The CDR3 is 14 amino acids. The CDR3 nucleotides are TGTGCCAGCTCACCACCTTACAGGGAATTGAGCTACACCTTC. Encoded protein: CASSPPYRELSYTF.

The rearrangement uses TRBV6-4 and TRBJ2-1; 8 nucleotides agree with TRBD2. J gave up 10 bases and V 3 bases, and 2 bases lay outside the gene matches. The CDR3 covers 12 residues. Germline V gives CDR1 MRHNA, CDR2 SNTAGT. The CDR3 bases are TGTGCCAGCAGTGAAACTAGCGGAGAGCAGTTCTTC. Translation gives CASSETSGEQFF.

The chain carries TRBV2 and TRBJ1-5, with TRBD1 matching over 8 bases. The CDR3 runs to 14 residues. V lost 5 bases and J lost 7; bases outside the gene matches: 7. Germline CDR1 is SNHLY and CDR2 is FYNNEI. CDR3 residues: CASSSQGADQPQHF. The CDR3 bases are TGTGCCAGCAGTTCCCAGGGGGCGGACCAGCCCCAGCATTTT. Supplemented by reference TRBV2 and TRBJ1-5, the full variable domain reads EPEVTQTPSHQVTQMGQEVILRCVPISNHLYFYWYRQILGQKVEFLVSFYNNEISEKSEIFDDQFSVERPDGSNFTLKIRSTKLEDSAMYFCASSSQGADQPQHFGDGTRLSIL.

The J gene is TRBJ2-7, the V gene TRBV28; D might be TRBD1 (6 bases). CDR3 length: 14 residues. The V and J ends lost 8 bases and 3 bases respectively, with 17 bases between them. Germline values: CDR1 MDHEN, CDR2 SYDVKM. For the CDR3, the DNA is TGTGCCAGCGGTCGTGGGGGCCCTAACTACGAGCAGTACTTC. As protein: CASGRGGPNYEQYF.

This chain connects TRBV7-8 to TRBJ1-1; D gene unclear. CDR1 is SGHVS and CDR2 is FQNEAQ in the germline V gene. The CDR3 spans 14 residues. Between the trimmed V and J ends, which lost 4 bases and 3 bases, there was a span of 12 bases. The CDR3 bases are TGTGCCAGCAGCTCCGTTCGGGGATACACTGAAGCTTTCTTT. Translating gives CASSSVRGYTEAFF. Full variable domain (rest looked up from reference TRBV7-8 and TRBJ1-1): GAGVSQSPRYKVAKRGQDVALRCDPISGHVSLFWYQQALGQGPEFLTYFQNEAQLDKSGLPSDRFFAERPEGSVSTLKIQRTQQEDSAVYLCASSSVRGYTEAFFGQGTRLTVV.

The rearrangement uses TRBV6-5 and TRBJ2-7; 9 bases align to TRBD1. The length of the CDR3 is 12 residues. Germline assignment: CDR1 MNHEY and CDR2 SVGAGI. Trimming cost V 6 bases and J 5 bases; bases outside gene matches: 2. CDR3 in amino acids: CASSRTGDEQYF. CDR3 nucleotide sequence: TGTGCCAGCAGCAGGACAGGGGACGAGCAGTACTTC.

V is TRBV28 and J is TRBJ1-6, with TRBD1 identical over 9 bases. The CDR3 covers 16 residues. V shed 3 bases, J shed 4 bases, and the junction held 4 bases outside the gene matches. The germline V gene has CDR1 MDHEN and CDR2 SYDVKM. The CDR3 coding sequence is TGTGCCAGCAGTTTGGGACAGGGCTTTTATAATTCACCCCTCCACTTT. It specifies CASSLGQGFYNSPLHF.

This clone occurred a few times. V is TRBV7-9 and J is TRBJ2-5, with a tentative D call TRBD2 (6 bases). The CDR3 loop spans 14 amino acids. CDR1 is SEHNR and CDR2 is FQNEAQ in the germline V gene (reference sequence). The V end was cut by 5 bases, the J end by 4 bases, with 14 bases between. Here the CDR3 reads CASSRNRRGETQYF. In nucleotides, the CDR3 is TGTGCCAGCAGCCGCAACAGGAGGGGAGAGACCCAGTACTTC.

V is TRBV2 and J is TRBJ1-3, with no clear D. Germline V gene data show CDR1 as SNHLY and CDR2 as FYNNEI. This CDR3 has 15 amino acids. Trimming took 1 base from V and 6 from J, leaving 13 bases between them. CDR3 DNA sequence: TGTGCCAGCAGTGAAGAGGTCAGGATGACAAACACCATATATTTT. Its translation: CASSEEVRMTNTIYF.

This chain joins TRBV19 and TRBJ2-5; weak D call: TRBD2 (7 bases). With 3 bases removed from V and 5 bases from J, the gap between germline ends came to 16 bases. The germline gives CDR1 LNHDA, CDR2 SQIVND (reference sequence). The CDR3 consists of 15 residues. The CDR3 sequence is CASSMPGGRIETQYF. CDR3 DNA: TGTGCCAGTAGTATGCCCGGGGGGCGAATTGAGACCCAGTACTTC. The variable domain in full, with the rest retrieved from reference TRBV19 and TRBJ2-5, is DGGITQSPKYLFRKEGQNVTLSCEQNLNHDAMYWYRQDPGQGLRLIYYSQIVNDFQKGDIAEGYSVSREKKESFPLTVTSAQKNPTAFYLCASSMPGGRIETQYFGPGTRLLVL.

The chain employs TRBV6-5 and TRBJ1-1, with a weak D call TRBD1 (6 bases). Germline V CDR1 and CDR2: MNHEY, SVGAGI. CDR3 size: 14 residues. The germline V and J ends were trimmed by 2 bases and 3 bases, with 10 bases remaining between them. As DNA, the CDR3 is TGTGCCAGCAGTTACGGGGGCGCGGACACTGAAGCTTTCTTT. Amino acid sequence: CASSYGGADTEAFF.

The chain recombines TRBV3-1 (or the pseudogene TRBV3-2) with TRBJ1-2, with unresolved D. This CDR3 has 11 residues. Germline CDR1 reads LGHDT; CDR2 reads YNNKEL (reference sequence). V lost 1 base and J 8 bases, leaving 5 bases between the germline ends. CDR3 protein: CASSQVGGYTF. In DNA, the CDR3 is TGTGCCAGCAGCCAAGTTGGCGGCTACACCTTC.

The gene calls are TRBV28 and TRBJ1-2; D not resolved. Germline-derived CDR1 and CDR2 are MDHEN and SYDVKM. This CDR3 has 14 residues. The germline V and J ends were trimmed by 3 bases and 2 bases, with 10 bases remaining between them. This CDR3 is CASSFLGRNYGYTF. In DNA, the CDR3 is TGTGCCAGCAGTTTTCTAGGCAGAAACTATGGCTACACCTTC.

V gene TRBV5-8 combines with J gene TRBJ2-2, with D tentatively TRBD2 (6 bases). The CDR3 has 17 residues. CDR1 and CDR2 (germline): SGHTS, YDEGEE. V was shortened by 2 bases and J by 7 bases, with 21 bases between the two germline ends. The CDR3 region is CASSFRVSGERIGELFF. The CDR3 DNA is TGTGCCAGCAGCTTTCGTGTTAGCGGAGAGCGTATCGGGGAGCTGTTTTTT.

The chain combines TRBV6-5 with TRBJ1-1; maybe TRBD1 (5 bases). V lost 6 bases and J 4 bases, leaving 12 bases between the germline ends. Germline-derived CDR1 and CDR2 are MNHEY and SVGAGI. The CDR3 loop spans 13 amino acids. CDR3 nucleotide sequence: TGTGCCAGCAGCCTCGGGGGTGCCACTGAAGCTTTCTTT. It yields the protein CASSLGGATEAFF.

CDR3 protein: CASSYWRSNYNEQFF. The CDR3 coding sequence is TGTGCCAGCAGTTACTGGCGGAGCAATTACAATGAGCAGTTCTTC. The V call is TRBV28, the J call TRBJ2-1; the D is unclear. Trimming took off 4 bases at V and 4 bases at J, with 14 bases between the two ends. Germline V gene lookup returns CDR1 MDHEN and CDR2 SYDVKM. The CDR3 is 15 residues long. The full variable domain, with the rest looked up from reference TRBV28 and TRBJ2-1, is DVKVTQSSRYLVKRTGEKVFLECVQDMDHENMFWYRQDPGLGLRLIYFSYDVKMKEKGDIPEGYSVSREKKERFSLILESASTNQTSMYLCASSYWRSNYNEQFFGPGTRLTVL.

The rearrangement links TRBV12-3 or TRBV12-4 to TRBJ2-5, with 7 bases fitting TRBD1. V was clipped by 4 bases and J by 2 bases; unmatched bases: 1. This CDR3 is built from 13 residues. In nucleotides, the CDR3 is TGTGCCAGCAGTTGGGGACAGCAAGAGACCCAGTACTTC. It translates to CASSWGQQETQYF.

The V and J genes are TRBV27 and TRBJ2-7; TRBD1 matches at 7 bases. CDR3 length: 15 residues. CDR1 is MNHEY, CDR2 SMNVEV, per germline (reference sequence). J gave up 2 bases and V 6 bases, and 10 bases lay outside the gene matches. In nucleotides, the CDR3 is TGTGCCAGCAGCTCCTACGGGACAGAGACCTACGAGCAGTACTTC. Encoded protein: CASSSYGTETYEQYF.